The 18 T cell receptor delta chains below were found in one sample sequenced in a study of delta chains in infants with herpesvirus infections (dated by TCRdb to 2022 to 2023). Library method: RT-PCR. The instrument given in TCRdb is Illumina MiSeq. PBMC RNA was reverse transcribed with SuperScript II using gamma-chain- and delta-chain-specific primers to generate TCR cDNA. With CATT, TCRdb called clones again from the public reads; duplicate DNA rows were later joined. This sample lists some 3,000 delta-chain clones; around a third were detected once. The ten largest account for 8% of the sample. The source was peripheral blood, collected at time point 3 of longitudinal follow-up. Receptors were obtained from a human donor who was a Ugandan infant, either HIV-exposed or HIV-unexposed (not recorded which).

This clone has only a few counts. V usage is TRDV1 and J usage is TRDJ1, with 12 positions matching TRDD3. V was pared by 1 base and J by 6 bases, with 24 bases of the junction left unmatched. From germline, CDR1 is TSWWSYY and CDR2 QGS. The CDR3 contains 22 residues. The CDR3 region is CALGEPGEDLPTDWGILHKLIF. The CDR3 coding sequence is TGTGCTCTTGGGGAACCTGGTGAGGACCTTCCTACGGACTGGGGGATACTTCATAAACTCATCTTT.

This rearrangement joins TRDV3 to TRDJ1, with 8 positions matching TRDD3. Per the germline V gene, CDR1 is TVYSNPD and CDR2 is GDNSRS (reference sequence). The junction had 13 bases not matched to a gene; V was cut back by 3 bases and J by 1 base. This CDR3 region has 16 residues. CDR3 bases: TGTGCCTTCTCTGGGGACTGGGGGCTAATCACCGATAAACTCATCTTT. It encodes CAFSGDWGLITDKLIF.

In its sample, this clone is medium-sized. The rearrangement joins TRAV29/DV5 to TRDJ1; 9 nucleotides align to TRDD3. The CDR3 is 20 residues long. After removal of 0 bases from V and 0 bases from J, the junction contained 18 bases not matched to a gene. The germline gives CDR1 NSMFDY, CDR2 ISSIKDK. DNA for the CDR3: TGTGCAGCAAGCGCGCGCGGTACTGGGGGAAAATACACGTACACCGATAAACTCATCTTT. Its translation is CAASARGTGGKYTYTDKLIF.

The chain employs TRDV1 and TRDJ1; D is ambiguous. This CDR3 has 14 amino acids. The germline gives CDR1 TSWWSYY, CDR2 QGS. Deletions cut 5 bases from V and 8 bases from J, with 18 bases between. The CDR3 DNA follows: TGTGCTCTTGGGAGACCCCCTTTGGTACCGAAACTCATCTTT. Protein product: CALGRPPLVPKLIF.

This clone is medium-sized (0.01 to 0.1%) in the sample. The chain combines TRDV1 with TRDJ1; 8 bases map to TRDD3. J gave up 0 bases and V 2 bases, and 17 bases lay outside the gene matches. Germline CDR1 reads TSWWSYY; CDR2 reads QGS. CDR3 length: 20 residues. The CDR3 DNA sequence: TGTGCTCTTGGGGAATTCTTGGTCCGGTACTGGGGGTTAGACACCGATAAACTCATCTTT. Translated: CALGEFLVRYWGLDTDKLIF.

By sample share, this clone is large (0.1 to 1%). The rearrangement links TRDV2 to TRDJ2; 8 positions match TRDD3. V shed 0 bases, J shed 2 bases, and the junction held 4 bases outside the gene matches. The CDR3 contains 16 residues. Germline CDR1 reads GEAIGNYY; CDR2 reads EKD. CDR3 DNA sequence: TGTGCCTGTGACACCGTTGGGGGGATATTGACAGCACAACTCTTCTTT. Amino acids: CACDTVGGILTAQLFF.

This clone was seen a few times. This CDR3 reads CALGELRPSRGTYTDKLIF. The CDR3 DNA sequence: TGTGCTCTTGGGGAACTAAGACCTAGCAGAGGGACATACACCGATAAACTCATCTTT. The rearrangement uses TRDV1 and TRDJ1; D ambiguous. The CDR3 has 19 amino acids. V lost 0 bases to trimming and J lost 0 bases, with 20 bases between them. Germline V gene data show CDR1 as TSWWSYY and CDR2 as QGS.

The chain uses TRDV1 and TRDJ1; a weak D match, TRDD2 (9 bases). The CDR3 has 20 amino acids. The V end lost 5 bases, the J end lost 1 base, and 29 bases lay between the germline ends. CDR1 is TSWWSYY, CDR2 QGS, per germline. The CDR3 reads CALGPPPSYKWGYSTDKLIF. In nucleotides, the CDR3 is TGTGCTCTTGGGCCTCCCCCTTCCTACAAGTGGGGATACAGCACCGATAAACTCATCTTT.

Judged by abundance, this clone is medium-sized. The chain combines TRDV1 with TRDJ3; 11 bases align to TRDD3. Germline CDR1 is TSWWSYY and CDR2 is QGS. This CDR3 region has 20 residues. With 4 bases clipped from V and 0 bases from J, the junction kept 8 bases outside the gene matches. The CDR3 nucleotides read TGTGCTCTTGGGGCAGACCTGGGGGATACATGCTCCTGGGACACCCGACAGATGTTTTTC. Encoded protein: CALGADLGDTCSWDTRQMFF.

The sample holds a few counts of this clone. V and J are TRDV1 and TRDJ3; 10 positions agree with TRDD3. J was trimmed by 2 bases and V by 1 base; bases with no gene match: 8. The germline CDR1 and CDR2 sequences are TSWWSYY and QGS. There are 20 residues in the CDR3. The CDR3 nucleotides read TGTGCTCTTGGGGAACAATTCTACTGGGGGATCCCCTGGGACACCCGACAGATGTTTTTC. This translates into CALGEQFYWGIPWDTRQMFF.

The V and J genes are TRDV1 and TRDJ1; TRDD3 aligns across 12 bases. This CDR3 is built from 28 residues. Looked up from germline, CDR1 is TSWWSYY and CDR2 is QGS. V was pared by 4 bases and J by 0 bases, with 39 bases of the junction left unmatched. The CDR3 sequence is CALGGGPSSNNIWGGILGDTLYTDKLIF. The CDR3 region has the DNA TGTGCTCTTGGGGGGGGTCCTTCCTCCAACAACATATGGGGAGGGATACTGGGGGATACTCTCTACACCGATAAACTCATCTTT.

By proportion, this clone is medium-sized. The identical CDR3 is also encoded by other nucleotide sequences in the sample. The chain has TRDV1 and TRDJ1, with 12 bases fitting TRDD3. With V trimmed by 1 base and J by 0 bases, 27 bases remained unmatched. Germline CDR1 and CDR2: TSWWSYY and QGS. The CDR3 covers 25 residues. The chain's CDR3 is CALGERPFRISGGYEILSYTDKLIF. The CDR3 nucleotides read TGTGCTCTTGGGGAACGTCCTTTCCGAATTTCTGGGGGATACGAGATTTTAAGTTACACCGATAAACTCATCTTT.

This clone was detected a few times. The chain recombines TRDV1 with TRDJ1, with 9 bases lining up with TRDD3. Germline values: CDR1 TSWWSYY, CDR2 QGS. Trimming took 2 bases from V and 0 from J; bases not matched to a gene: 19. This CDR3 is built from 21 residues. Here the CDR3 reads CALGESYPTGGPRTYTDKLIF. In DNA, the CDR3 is TGTGCTCTTGGGGAAAGTTATCCTACTGGGGGACCCAGGACGTACACCGATAAACTCATCTTT.

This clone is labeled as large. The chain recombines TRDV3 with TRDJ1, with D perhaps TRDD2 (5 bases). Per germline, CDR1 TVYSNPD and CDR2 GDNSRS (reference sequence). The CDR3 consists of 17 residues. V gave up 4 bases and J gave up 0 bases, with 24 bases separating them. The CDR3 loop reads CASPIRRRFLYTDKLIF. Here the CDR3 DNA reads TGTGCCTCTCCAATTCGACGGCGATTCCTGTACACCGATAAACTCATCTTT.

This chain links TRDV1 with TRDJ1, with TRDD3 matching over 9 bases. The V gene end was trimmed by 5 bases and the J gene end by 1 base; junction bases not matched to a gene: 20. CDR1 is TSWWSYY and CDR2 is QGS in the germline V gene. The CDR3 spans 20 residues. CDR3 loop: CALGSPEPWWGIGFTDKLIF. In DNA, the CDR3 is TGTGCTCTTGGGTCACCAGAACCGTGGTGGGGGATAGGATTCACCGATAAACTCATCTTT.

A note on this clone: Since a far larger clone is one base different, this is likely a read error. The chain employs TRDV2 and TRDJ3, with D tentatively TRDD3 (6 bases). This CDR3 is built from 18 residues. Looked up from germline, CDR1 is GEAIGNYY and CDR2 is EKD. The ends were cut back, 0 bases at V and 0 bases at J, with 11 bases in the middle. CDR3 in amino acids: CACDTIPGDSWDTRQMFF. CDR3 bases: TGTGCCTGTGACACCATACCGGGGGACTCCTGGGACACCCGACAGATGTTTTTC.

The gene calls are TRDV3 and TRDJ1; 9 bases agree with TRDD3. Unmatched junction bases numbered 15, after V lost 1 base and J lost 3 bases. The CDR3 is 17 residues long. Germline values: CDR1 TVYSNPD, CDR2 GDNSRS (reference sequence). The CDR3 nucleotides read TGTGCCTTTATACGGGCTGGTGGGGATACGCACGCCGATAAACTCATCTTT. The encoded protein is CAFIRAGGDTHADKLIF. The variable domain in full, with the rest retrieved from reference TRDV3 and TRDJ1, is CDKVTQSSPDQTVASGSEVVLLCTYDTVYSNPDLFWYRIRPDYSFQFVFYGDNSRSEGADFTQGRFSVKHILTQKAFHLVISPVRTEDSATYYCAFIRAGGDTHADKLIFGKGTRVTVEP.

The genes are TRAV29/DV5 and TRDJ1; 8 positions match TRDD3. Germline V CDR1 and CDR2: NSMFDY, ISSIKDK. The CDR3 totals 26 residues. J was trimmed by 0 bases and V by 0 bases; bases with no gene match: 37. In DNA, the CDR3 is TGTGCAGCAAGCGAATCCTCTTTTCTTCACCTTGGGGGATCCCCCTTCTCTCCCGCGTACACCGATAAACTCATCTTT. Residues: CAASESSFLHLGGSPFSPAYTDKLIF.